This T cell receptor (beta chain) was retrieved from a study of T cells in Graves' hyperthyroidism and ophthalmopathy. Study-wide points: Most thyroid clonotypes expanded above 0.001 were also detected in blood. A model of 13 V-J features distinguished ophthalmopathy from stable hyperthyroidism.

Each 10 ml fresh peripheral blood draw supplied the PBMCs. From RNA transcripts, TCR beta CDR3 regions were amplified. Using the HTBI primer set, a first-round RT-PCR was run on the TCR CDR3. MiXCR, applied by TCRdb to the multiplex PCR reads, yields one record per CDR3 protein. Seen here are about 350,000 distinct CDR3 sequences, about 15% observed once, and the top ten hold around 23%. This clonotype was detected ten times or more. Its antigen is currently unknown. There are 16 residues in the CDR3. Germline loops: CDR1 SGHAT, CDR2 FQDESV (reference sequence). V shed 4 bases and J shed 5 bases, with 21 bases lying between them.

The sample consisted of blood. The receptor was derived from a woman in her 30s with Graves' hyperthyroidism. The genes are TRBV11-1 and TRBJ2-7; a possible D gene is TRBD1 (5 bases). The CDR3 nucleotides read TGTGCCAGCAGCTCTTCCCCGAAGGGGCATGTCAACGAGCAGTACTTC. Residues: CASSSSPKGHVNEQYF.